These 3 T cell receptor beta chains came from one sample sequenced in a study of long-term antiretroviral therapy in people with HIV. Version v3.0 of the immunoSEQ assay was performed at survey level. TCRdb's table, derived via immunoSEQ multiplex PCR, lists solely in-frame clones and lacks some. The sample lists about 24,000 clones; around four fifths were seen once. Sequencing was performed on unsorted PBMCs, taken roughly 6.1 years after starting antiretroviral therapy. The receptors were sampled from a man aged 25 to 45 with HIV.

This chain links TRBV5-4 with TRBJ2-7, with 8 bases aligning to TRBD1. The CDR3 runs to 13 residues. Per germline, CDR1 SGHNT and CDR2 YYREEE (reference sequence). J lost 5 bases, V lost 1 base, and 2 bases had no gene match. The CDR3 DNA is TGTGCCAGCAGCTTGCCAGGGGGCGACGAGCAGTACTTC. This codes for CASSLPGGDEQYF. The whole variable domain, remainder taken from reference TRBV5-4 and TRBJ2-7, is ETGVTQSPTHLIKTRGQQVTLRCSSQSGHNTVSWYQQALGQGPQFIFQYYREEENGRGNFPPRFSGLQFPNYSSELNVNALELDDSALYLCASSLPGGDEQYFGPGTRLTVT.

The CDR3 nucleotides are TGTGCCAGCTCACGTAGCACAGATACGCAGTATTTT. It codes for CASSRSTDTQYF. V and J are TRBV18 and TRBJ2-3; unclear D gene. The ends were cut back, 4 bases at V and 0 bases at J, with 2 bases in the middle. This CDR3 is 12 amino acids long. The germline V gene encodes CDR1 KGHSH and CDR2 LQKENI.

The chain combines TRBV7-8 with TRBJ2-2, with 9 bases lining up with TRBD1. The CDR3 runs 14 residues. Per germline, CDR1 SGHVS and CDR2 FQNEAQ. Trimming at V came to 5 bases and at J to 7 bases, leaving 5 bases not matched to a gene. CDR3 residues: CASSMTGGSGELFF. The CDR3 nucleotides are TGTGCCAGCAGCATGACAGGGGGAAGCGGGGAGCTGTTTTTT.